The 23 T cell receptor beta chains listed next were all sequenced from one sample in a study of blood T cells in healthy people across ages (dated by TCRdb to between 2015 and 2016). The library was obtained by 5' RACE. Sequencer: Illumina HiSeq 2500. A second roughly 7 to 11 cycle PCR used a sample-barcoded 5' primer and a J-beta primer mix. TCRdb itself trimmed the public reads at Q25 with fastp, ran MiXCR and retained productive beta chains. Each CDR3 protein appears once, grouped with its most common genes and DNA. The table for this sample lists 2 million or so distinct CDR3 sequences; 49% of them were counted only once. Of the sample, more than 2% falls within the top ten clones. What was sequenced was blood. These receptors originate from a woman aged 40 to 50 in good health.

This clonotype showed up just once. This sequence joins TRBV30 and TRBJ2-1; D is perhaps TRBD1 (5 bases). Per germline, CDR1 GTSNPN and CDR2 SVGIG (reference sequence). This CDR3 has 12 residues. V was pared by 4 bases and J by 9 bases, with 13 bases between. This CDR3 is CAWTKGIGEQFF. CDR3 nucleotide sequence: TGTGCCTGGACCAAGGGGATAGGTGAGCAGTTCTTC.

As DNA, the CDR3 is TGTGCCAGCAGCTTAAATCAACAGGGGGTCGGCTACACCTTC. Residues: CASSLNQQGVGYTF. V gene TRBV7-2 combines with J gene TRBJ1-2; TRBD1 aligns across 8 bases. Germline V gene data show CDR1 as SGHTA and CDR2 as FQGNSA. The CDR3 consists of 14 residues. Trimming cost V 2 bases and J 8 bases; bases outside gene matches: 7.

This clonotype was seen a few times. The chain links TRBV9 to TRBJ2-1; either TRBD1 or TRBD2 may supply D (6 bases each). The length of the CDR3 is 18 residues. The V gene's germline CDR1 is SGDLS and CDR2 YYNGEE. The ends were cut back, 4 bases at V and 0 bases at J, with 20 bases in the middle. CDR3: CASSPTALRGLSYNEQFF. The CDR3 DNA sequence: TGTGCCAGCAGCCCCACGGCCCTCAGGGGACTCTCCTACAATGAGCAGTTCTTC.

CDR3 sequence reads: CASGHGDRGNQPQHF. CDR3 DNA: TGTGCCAGCGGACATGGGGACAGGGGCAATCAGCCCCAGCATTTT. V gene TRBV7-2 combines with J gene TRBJ1-5; TRBD1 aligns across 9 bases. CDR3 length: 15 amino acids. Losses at the gene ends were 8 bases for V and 2 bases for J; bases not matched to a gene: 7. Germline V CDR1 and CDR2: SGHTA, FQGNSA.

A remark on this clonotype: At one of its ends the junction is not consistent with the germline gene, which may arise from a read error. V is TRBV24-1 and J is TRBJ2-5; 8 bases fit TRBD2. Looked up from germline, CDR1 is KGHDR and CDR2 is SFDVKD. CDR3 length: 15 amino acids. The CDR3 protein is CATSVKGLGQETQYF. In DNA, the CDR3 is TGTGCCACAAGTGTAAAGGGACTAGGGCAAGAGACCCAGTACTTC.

In its sample, this clonotype was seen a few times. The chain combines TRBV3-1 with TRBJ1-2; 8 positions match TRBD1. The CDR3 totals 15 residues. Germline loops: CDR1 LGHDT, CDR2 YNNKEL (reference sequence). The J segment lost 8 bases and the V segment lost 0 bases, leaving 8 bases of the junction unmatched. The CDR3 DNA follows: TGTGCCAGCAGCCAAGACCTTAACAGGGGGGCGGGCTACACCTTC. It encodes CASSQDLNRGAGYTF.

This clonotype was observed a few times. V is TRBV20-1 and J is TRBJ2-1; D is unresolved. The CDR3 covers 15 residues. Germline V CDR1 and CDR2: DFQATT, SNEGSKA (reference sequence). Trimming shortened V by 1 base and J by 8 bases, and 18 bases separated the two germline ends. The CDR3 nucleotides read TGCAGTGCTAGAGTTCCCTCGGGTGCTGTGGATGAGCAGTTCTTC. Amino acids: CSARVPSGAVDEQFF.

This clonotype was seen more than once but under ten times. This chain uses TRBV5-1 with TRBJ2-1, with D perhaps assigned TRBD1 or TRBD2 (6 bases each). There are 16 residues in the CDR3. Deletions cut 5 bases from V and 2 bases from J, with 17 bases between. Germline V gene lookup returns CDR1 SGHRS and CDR2 YFSETQ. CDR3 in amino acids: CASRLHRDSAYNEQFF. The CDR3 bases are TGCGCCAGCAGGTTGCACAGGGACTCCGCCTACAATGAGCAGTTCTTC.

This clonotype showed up just a few times. This rearrangement joins TRBV6-5 to TRBJ2-1, with a tentative D call TRBD2 (6 bases). V lost 0 bases to trimming and J lost 3 bases, with 12 bases between them. The germline V gene encodes CDR1 MNHEY and CDR2 SVGAGI. This CDR3 contains 16 residues. The CDR3 loop is CASSYSTGEYYNEQFF. The CDR3 nucleotides read TGTGCCAGCAGTTACTCGACGGGGGAATACTACAATGAGCAGTTCTTC.

CDR3 in amino acids: CASSQDGEGLGNTEAFF. The CDR3 DNA follows: TGTGCCAGCAGCCAAGACGGGGAGGGGCTGGGGAACACTGAAGCTTTCTTT. The chain is built from TRBV4-2 and TRBJ1-1; maybe TRBD1 (5 bases). V was trimmed by 0 bases and J by 1 base, leaving 15 bases between them. Per germline, CDR1 LGHNA and CDR2 YNFKEQ. This CDR3 spans 17 amino acids.

This rearrangement joins TRBV9 to TRBJ1-2; 9 bases are shared with TRBD1. Germline assignment: CDR1 SGDLS and CDR2 YYNGEE. This CDR3 comprises 16 residues. V shed 4 bases and J 8 bases; nucleotides not matched to a gene: 15. As DNA, the CDR3 is TGTGCCAGCAGCCCAAACCCGGGACAGGGTGCAGAGGGCTACACCTTC. It translates to CASSPNPGQGAEGYTF. Using reference TRBV9 and TRBJ1-2 for the parts outside the CDR3, the full variable domain is DSGVTQTPKHLITATGQRVTLRCSPRSGDLSVYWYQQSLDQGLQFLIQYYNGEERAKGNILERFSAQQFPDLHSELNLSSLELGDSALYFCASSPNPGQGAEGYTFGSGTRLTVV.

The rearrangement joins TRBV20-1 to TRBJ2-3, with D possibly TRBD1 on 5 matching bases. Trimming took 5 bases from V and 8 from J, leaving 14 bases between them. Germline-derived CDR1 and CDR2 are DFQATT and SNEGSKA (reference sequence). This CDR3 has 12 residues. The CDR3 coding sequence is TGCAGTGCTCCTTACCTCCAGGGTACGCAGTATTTT. This codes for CSAPYLQGTQYF.

This rearrangement joins TRBV28 to TRBJ2-7, with 8 bases matching TRBD1. The CDR3 is made up of 13 amino acids. Looked up from germline, CDR1 is MDHEN and CDR2 is SYDVKM. The J segment lost 3 bases and the V segment lost 5 bases, leaving 3 bases of the junction unmatched. The CDR3 sequence: CASSKQGDYEQYF. The CDR3 coding sequence is TGTGCCAGCAGTAAACAGGGGGACTACGAGCAGTACTTC.

The chain uses TRBV7-2 and TRBJ2-3; 12 bases fit TRBD2. The CDR3 spans 16 residues. V lost 5 bases to trimming and J lost 5 bases; unmatched junction nucleotides: 8. Germline V gives CDR1 SGHTA, CDR2 FQGNSA. The CDR3 DNA follows: TGTGCCAGCAGCCTACGACTAGCGGGGGCGAGAGATACGCAGTATTTT. This encodes CASSLRLAGARDTQYF.

This clonotype was observed a single time. The chain joins TRBV4-1 to TRBJ2-2, with 8 bases fitting TRBD1. The J segment lost 4 bases and the V segment lost 0 bases, leaving 13 bases of the junction unmatched. From germline, CDR1 is MGHRA and CDR2 YSYEKL. This CDR3 region has 19 residues. The CDR3 loop reads CASSQERDRIPLGTGELFF. CDR3 sequence (DNA): TGCGCCAGCAGCCAAGAGCGGGACAGGATCCCATTGGGCACCGGGGAGCTGTTTTTT.

The chain has TRBV12-3 or TRBV12-4 and TRBJ1-3, with D unclear. CDR3 length: 14 residues. The germline V and J ends were trimmed by 6 bases and 4 bases, with 13 bases remaining between them. The CDR3: CASRPDSAGNTIYF. In nucleotides, the CDR3 is TGTGCCAGCAGACCTGACTCAGCAGGAAACACCATATATTTT.

This clonotype was observed a single time. The chain links TRBV19 to TRBJ1-4; D perhaps matches TRBD1 (6 bases). Trimming shortened V by 5 bases and J by 13 bases, and 23 bases separated the two germline ends. Germline CDR1 LNHDA, CDR2 SQIVND (reference sequence). The CDR3 totals 15 residues. The CDR3 loop reads CASSLTPDRYSRLFF. CDR3 sequence (DNA): TGTGCCAGTAGTCTGACCCCGGACAGATATTCGAGACTGTTTTTT.

The rearrangement links TRBV10-3 to TRBJ2-7; tentatively, D is TRBD2 (6 bases). The CDR3 totals 14 residues. The V end was cut by 6 bases, the J end by 3 bases, with 15 bases between. Per germline, CDR1 ENHRY and CDR2 SYGVKD. In DNA, the CDR3 is TGTGCCATCAGCGCCCGGGGCGGGAACTACGAGCAGTACTTC. Protein: CAISARGGNYEQYF.

On this clonotype: Compared with germline, one end of the junction differs, possibly owing to a read error. This chain links TRBV28 with TRBJ2-1; TRBD2 aligns across 10 bases. Germline CDR1 reads MDHEN; CDR2 reads SYDVKM. CDR3 length equals 16 residues. The CDR3 spells CAGSTRGEAGGSEQFF. The CDR3, as DNA: TGTGCCGGCAGTACCCGAGGAGAAGCGGGGGGGTCTGAGCAGTTCTTC.

The chain carries TRBV5-1 and TRBJ2-5, with 10 nucleotides matching TRBD2. CDR1 and CDR2 from the germline V gene are SGHRS and YFSETQ. The CDR3 has 15 amino acids. The V gene end was trimmed by 4 bases and the J gene end by 11 bases; junction bases not matched to a gene: 14. The CDR3 spells CASSQRGGGDNEQYF. DNA of the CDR3: TGCGCCAGCAGCCAGCGGGGGGGCGGGGACAATGAGCAGTACTTC.

This clonotype was seen a handful of times. The chain recombines TRBV28 with TRBJ2-4, with unresolved D. Trimming shortened V by 2 bases and J by 1 base, and 9 bases separated the two germline ends. Per germline, CDR1 MDHEN and CDR2 SYDVKM. This CDR3 is built from 15 residues. CDR3 sequence: CASSLRARAKNIQYF. Here the CDR3 DNA reads TGTGCCAGCAGTTTAAGGGCGCGGGCCAAAAACATTCAGTACTTC.

This clonotype has only one observation. The genes are TRBV24-1 and TRBJ2-3; 9 bases map to TRBD1. The CDR3 has 15 residues. V dropped 4 bases and J dropped 2; count of bases not matched to a gene: 3. In germline, CDR1 is KGHDR, CDR2 SFDVKD. The CDR3 loop is CATSDRTGATDTQYF. The CDR3 bases are TGTGCCACCAGTGACCGGACAGGGGCCACAGATACGCAGTATTTT.

V and J are TRBV18 and TRBJ2-7, with 9 bases fitting TRBD1. Germline V gene sequence: CDR1 KGHSH, CDR2 LQKENI. This CDR3 has 17 residues. The V segment lost 6 bases and the J segment 4 bases; nucleotides outside the gene matches: 16. CDR3 residues: CASSDSYKTGGKYEQYF. CDR3 bases: TGTGCCAGCTCCGATTCATATAAAACAGGGGGCAAATACGAGCAGTACTTC.